This T cell receptor (beta chain) comes out of a study of blood T cells in healthy people across ages. Concerning this clonotype: A read error is likely, as this CDR3 ends without the conserved phenylalanine or tryptophan.

Using a J-beta primer mix together with a sample-barcoded 5' primer, a second PCR was run for about 6 to 11 cycles. MiXCR was run by TCRdb on the 5' RACE reads, yielding one entry per CDR3 protein. The sample contains about 1,500,000 distinct CDR3 sequences, about 30% of which appear only once. Germline V CDR1 and CDR2: MNHEY, SMNVEV (reference sequence). The CDR3 has 15 residues. Deletions cut 3 bases from V and 2 bases from J, with 14 bases between. The chain uses TRBV27 and TRBJ2-7; the D gene could be TRBD1 or TRBD2 (5 bases each). This receptor was taken from a woman in her twenties or thirties in good health. Sequenced: blood. The CDR3 protein is CASSFRDGYTYEQYS. CDR3 sequence (DNA): TGTGCCAGCAGTTTCCGGGACGGATACACCTACGAGCAGTACTCC.